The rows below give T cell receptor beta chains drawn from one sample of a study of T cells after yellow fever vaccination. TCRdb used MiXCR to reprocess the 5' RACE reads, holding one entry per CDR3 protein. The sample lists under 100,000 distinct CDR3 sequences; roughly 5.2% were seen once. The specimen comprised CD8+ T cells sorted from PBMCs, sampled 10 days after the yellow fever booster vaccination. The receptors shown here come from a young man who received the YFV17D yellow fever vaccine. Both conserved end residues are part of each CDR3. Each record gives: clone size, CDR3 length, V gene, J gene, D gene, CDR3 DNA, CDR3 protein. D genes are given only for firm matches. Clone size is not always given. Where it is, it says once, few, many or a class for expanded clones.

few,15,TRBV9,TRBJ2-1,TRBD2,TGTGCCAGCAGCGTAACGGGGGGGCCGAGTAATGAGCAGTTCTTC,CASSVTGGPSNEQFF
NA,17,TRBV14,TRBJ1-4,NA,TGTGCCAGCAGCCAATCTTGGGGGGGCCCAGTGGACGGAAAACTGTTTTTT,CASSQSWGGPVDGKLFF
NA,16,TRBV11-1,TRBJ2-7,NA,TGTGCCAGCAGCCCCCCGGACGGACTCCCCCGGGAAGAGCAGTACTTC,CASSPPDGLPREEQYF
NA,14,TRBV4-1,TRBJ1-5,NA,TGCGCCAGCAGCCAAGTCCGGGGGATCATGCCCCAGCATTTT,CASSQVRGIMPQHF
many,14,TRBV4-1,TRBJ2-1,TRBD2,TGCGCCAGCAGCCAACCGGGGGGGCTGCATGAGCAGTTCTTC,CASSQPGGLHEQFF
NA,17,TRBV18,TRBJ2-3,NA,TGTGCCAGCTCATCCCTGGACTCCCTAGTTTCGTCAGATACGCAGTATTTT,CASSSLDSLVSSDTQYF
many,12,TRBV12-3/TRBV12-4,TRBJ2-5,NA,TGTGCCAGCAGTTTCAGTGGGGAGACCCAGTACTTC,CASSFSGETQYF
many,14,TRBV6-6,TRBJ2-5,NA,TGTGCCACCTTCTTCGGGGGGCCACAAGAGACCCAGTACTTC,CATFFGGPQETQYF
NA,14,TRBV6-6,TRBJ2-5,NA,TGTGCCAGCAGTTACCGGATCCTAAAAGAGACCCAGTACTTC,CASSYRILKETQYF
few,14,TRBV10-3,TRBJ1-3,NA,TGTGCCATCAGCGACAGGATCTCTGGAAACACCATATATTTT,CAISDRISGNTIYF
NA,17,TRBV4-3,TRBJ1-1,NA,TGCGCCAGCAGCCAAGACTGGGGCGGGGACCTGAACACTGAAGCTTTCTTT,CASSQDWGGDLNTEAFF
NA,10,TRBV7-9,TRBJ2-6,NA,TGTGCCGTAGAGTCAGAAGTCCTGACTTTC,CAVESEVLTF
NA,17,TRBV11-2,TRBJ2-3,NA,TGTGCCAGCAGCCCCGGGTACGTCGTGCGTAGCACAGATACGCAGTATTTT,CASSPGYVVRSTDTQYF
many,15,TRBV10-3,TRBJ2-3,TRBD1,TGTGCCATCGGCGGGGACAGGGGGCTCACAGATACGCAGTATTTT,CAIGGDRGLTDTQYF
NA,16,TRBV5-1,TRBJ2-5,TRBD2,TGCGCCAGCAGCTTGGCTCTAGCGGGGATGCAAGAGACCCAGTACTTC,CASSLALAGMQETQYF
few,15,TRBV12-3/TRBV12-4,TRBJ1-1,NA,TGTGCCAGCAGTATACAGTTACAAGGGAGCACTGAAGCTTTCTTT,CASSIQLQGSTEAFF
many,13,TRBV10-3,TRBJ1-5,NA,TGTGCCATCAAGGACACGGAATATCAGCCCCAGCATTTT,CAIKDTEYQPQHF
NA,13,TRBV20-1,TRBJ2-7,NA,TGCAGTGCCAAGAGCGGAAGGGACGGCGAGCAGTACTTC,CSAKSGRDGEQYF
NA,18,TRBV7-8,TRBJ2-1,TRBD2,TGTGCCAGCAGCTTAGTTATCCCGGGGGGGAGCTCCTACAATGAGCAGTTCTTC,CASSLVIPGGSSYNEQFF
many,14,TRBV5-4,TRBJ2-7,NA,TGTGCCAGCAGCTTTGGCAGGGGGAGGTACGAGCAGTACTTC,CASSFGRGRYEQYF
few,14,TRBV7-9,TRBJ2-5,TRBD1,TGTGCCAGCAAAGACAGGGGGCGCGAAGAGACCCAGTACTTC,CASKDRGREETQYF
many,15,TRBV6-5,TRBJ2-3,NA,TGTGCCAGCAGTTACGCTATTAGTCACACAGATACGCAGTATTTT,CASSYAISHTDTQYF
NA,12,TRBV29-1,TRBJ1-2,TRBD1,TGCAGCGTACGGGACAGGGAGGTTGGCTACACCTTC,CSVRDREVGYTF
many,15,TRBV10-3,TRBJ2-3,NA,TGTGCCATCAGTGTTAAGGGGCAAGGCACAGATACGCAGTATTTT,CAISVKGQGTDTQYF
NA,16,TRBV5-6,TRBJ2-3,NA,TGTGCCAGCAGTCTATTGGGCACAACTAGCACAGATACGCAGTATTTT,CASSLLGTTSTDTQYF
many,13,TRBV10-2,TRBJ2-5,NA,TGCGCCAGCGGAGACCCCCGCCCGGAGACCCAGTACTTC,CASGDPRPETQYF
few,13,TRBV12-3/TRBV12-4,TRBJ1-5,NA,TGTGCCAGCAGTTACAGGGCGGCTCAGCCCCAGCATTTT,CASSYRAAQPQHF
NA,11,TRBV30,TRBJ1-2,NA,TGTGCCGCGAGGGGAAACTATGGCTACACCTTC,CAARGNYGYTF
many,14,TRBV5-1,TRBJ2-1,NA,TGCGCCAGCAGCTTGGCGTTGGGAACCAATGAGCAGTTCTTC,CASSLALGTNEQFF
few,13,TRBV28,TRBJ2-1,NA,TGTGCCAGCAGTTCACACAGGTACAATGAGCAGTTCTTC,CASSSHRYNEQFF
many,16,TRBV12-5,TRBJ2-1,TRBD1,TGTGCTAGTGGTTTGGTACCGTTACAGGGGGACAATGAGCAGTTCTTC,CASGLVPLQGDNEQFF
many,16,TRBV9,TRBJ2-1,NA,TGTGCCAGCAGCGTAGGAGCCCTAGAGGGACACAATGAGCAGTTCTTC,CASSVGALEGHNEQFF
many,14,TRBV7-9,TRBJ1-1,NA,TGTGCCAGCAGCGCCCCAACATCGAACACTGAAGCTTTCTTT,CASSAPTSNTEAFF
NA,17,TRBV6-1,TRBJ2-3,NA,TGTGCCAGCAGTGGCGGAAATAGCATGGGGTTCACAGATACGCAGTATTTT,CASSGGNSMGFTDTQYF
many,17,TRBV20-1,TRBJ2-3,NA,TGCAGTACCCTCCCCGACCCGGGGGTAACTAGCACAGATACGCAGTATTTT,CSTLPDPGVTSTDTQYF
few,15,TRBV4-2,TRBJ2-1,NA,TGTGCCAGCAGCCAAGAGGGCTTCGAATACAATGAGCAGTTCTTC,CASSQEGFEYNEQFF
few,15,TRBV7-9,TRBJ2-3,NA,TGTGCCAGCAGCTTCGTCGGGAGACGATCAGATACGCAGTATTTT,CASSFVGRRSDTQYF